Shown below are 21 T cell receptor beta chains from a single sample sequenced in a study of esophageal squamous cell carcinoma under preoperative chemotherapy. The time point is: after preoperative PTX-NDP chemotherapy. TCRdb reprocessed the PCR reads with MiXCR, giving one entry per CDR3 protein. The repertoire holds around 30,000 distinct CDR3 sequences, around half seen once, with 23% in the top ten. Sampling was carried out from a patient given preoperative chemotherapy. All receptors come from a human donor with esophageal squamous cell carcinoma. The donor label of this sample is uncertain.

About this clonotype: Mismatch with germline at one junction end may stem from a read error. The V and J genes are TRBV11-2 and TRBJ2-3, with D perhaps matching TRBD2 (7 bases). The J call may be wrong; the DNA end is better matched by TRBJ2-7. Per germline, CDR1 SGHAT and CDR2 FQNNGV. The CDR3 is 15 amino acids. CDR3 protein: CSRSLGGGGPDTQYF. CDR3 DNA: TGTTCCAGGAGCTTAGGGGGGGGGGGGCCCGATACGCAGTACTTC.

Notes on this clonotype: A junction boundary mismatches the germline segment, possibly from a read error. The chain carries TRBV4-3 and TRBJ2-4; possible D gene TRBD2, 7 bases. There are 14 residues in the CDR3. CDR1 and CDR2 from the germline V gene are LGHNA and YSLEER. CDR3 sequence (DNA): TGCGCCAGCAGCGGGGGGGGGGCCAAAGACATGCAGTACTTC. The encoded protein is CASSGGGAKDMQYF.

On this clonotype: This is likely a read error, given that the CDR3 carries no conserved phenylalanine or tryptophan at its end. The gene calls are TRBV7-2 and TRBJ2-5; D might be TRBD2 (7 bases). The J call may be mistaken, given a closer DNA end match to TRBJ2-1. Germline V lookup: CDR1 SGHTA, CDR2 FQGNSA. The CDR3 runs to 14 residues. The CDR3 sequence: CASGSYGGQETQFL. DNA for the CDR3: TGTGCCAGCGGCTCCTACGGGGGGCAAGAGACCCAGTTCTTG.

About this clonotype: The junction does not match germline at one end; this may be a read error. The CDR3 protein is CGRGPGPRAKDTQYF. In nucleotides, the CDR3 is TGTGGCCGCGGCCCGGGGCCTCGAGCCAAAGACACGCAGTATTTC. The chain uses TRBV7-3 and TRBJ2-1; D possibly uses TRBD1 or TRBD2 (5 bases each). The CDR3 runs to 15 residues. Germline-derived CDR1 and CDR2 are SGHTA and FQGTGA.

This clonotype was seen ten or more times. The J gene is TRBJ2-5, the V gene TRBV7-6, with TRBD2 matching over 10 bases. Germline loops: CDR1 SGHVS, CDR2 FNYEAQ. The length of the CDR3 is 14 residues. CDR3 DNA: TGTGCGGGGAGCGGGGGGGGGGTCCCAGAGACCCAGTACTTC. It yields the protein CAGSGGGVPETQYF.

The chain joins TRBV7-6 to TRBJ2-5, with TRBD1 as a possible D gene (5 bases). CDR1 SGHVS and CDR2 FNYEAQ come from the germline V gene. The V gene lost 1 base and the J gene lost 2 bases, with 11 bases spanning the gap. The CDR3 extends over 15 amino acids. The CDR3 DNA sequence: TGTGCCAGCAGCTTAGGGCGACAGCCTCAAGAGACCCAGTACTTC. Amino acids: CASSLGRQPQETQYF. The full variable domain, in which reference TRBV7-6 and TRBJ2-5 provide the parts outside the CDR3, is GAGVSQSPRYKVTKRGQDVALRCDPISGHVSLYWYRQALGQGPEFLTYFNYEAQQDKSGLPNDRFSAERPEGSISTLTIQRTEQRDSAMYRCASSLGRQPQETQYFGPGTRLLVL.

This sequence joins TRBV27 and TRBJ1-1; 9 positions agree with TRBD1. With V trimmed by 5 bases and J by 0 bases, 4 bases remained unmatched. The CDR3 is 15 amino acids. CDR1 is MNHEY and CDR2 is SMNVEV in the germline V gene (reference sequence). CDR3 region: CASSARTGVNTEAFF. In DNA, the CDR3 is TGTGCCAGCAGTGCGCGGACAGGGGTGAACACTGAAGCTTTCTTT.

This clonotype appeared a few times. The rearrangement links TRBV7-2 to TRBJ2-5; 9 bases are shared with TRBD1. The DNA end is more similar to TRBJ2-7, so the J call may be wrong. The CDR3 has 17 amino acids. Germline V gene data show CDR1 as SGHTA and CDR2 as FQGNSA. The CDR3 region has the DNA TGTGCCAGCAGCGTCACGCACACAGGGGGCCCAGCGAACGAGCAGTACTTC. Its protein is CASSVTHTGGPANEQYF.

The sample holds a few counts of this clonotype. V gene TRBV7-9 combines with J gene TRBJ2-5, with 7 bases aligning to TRBD2. This CDR3 contains 14 residues. CDR1 is SEHNR and CDR2 is FQNEAQ in the germline V gene (reference sequence). Germline trimming cut 0 bases from V and 5 bases from J; bases unmatched to any gene: 3. CDR3 sequence (DNA): TGTGCCAGCAGCTTAGCGGGGGGAGGGGAGACCCAGTACTTC. Translation gives CASSLAGGGETQYF. The variable domain in full, completed from reference TRBV7-9 and TRBJ2-5, reads DTGVSQNPRHKITKRGQNVTFRCDPISEHNRLYWYRQTLGQGPEFLTYFQNEAQLEKSRLLSDRFSAERPKGSFSTLEIQRTEQGDSAMYLCASSLAGGGETQYFGPGTRLLVL.

Ten or more counts support this clonotype. The chain links TRBV11-2 to TRBJ2-1; 9 positions agree with TRBD2. The J call may be wrong; the DNA end is better matched by TRBJ2-7. The CDR3 covers 16 residues. Germline CDR1 SGHAT, CDR2 FQNNGV. The CDR3 coding sequence is TGTGCCAGCAGCTTAGATTATCCTAGCGGGGTGTTCGAGCAGTACTTC. Its translation: CASSLDYPSGVFEQYF.

As for this clonotype: One end of the junction varies from germline; a read error may be responsible. The rearrangement links TRBV11-2 to TRBJ2-3; 8 bases map to TRBD2. The CDR3 is made up of 16 amino acids. Looked up from germline, CDR1 is SGHAT and CDR2 is FQNNGV. CDR3: CSSRVGGGRDKDTQYF. DNA of the CDR3: TGTTCCAGCAGGGTAGGCGGGGGGCGTGACAAAGATACCCAGTATTTT.

The CDR3, as DNA: TGTGCCAGCAGCTTAGGTACTAGCGGAACCACCTACAATGAGCAGTTCTTC. This encodes CASSLGTSGTTYNEQFF. This rearrangement joins TRBV11-3 to TRBJ2-1; 8 nucleotides align to TRBD2. CDR1 is SGHNT and CDR2 is YENEEA in the germline V gene. CDR3 length equals 17 residues. Unmatched junction bases numbered 7, after V lost 1 base and J lost 2 bases.

The CDR3 sequence is CASRAADILETQFF. The CDR3 bases are TGTGCCAGCAGGGCTGCGGATATATTGGAGACCCAGTTCTTC. V gene TRBV7-2 combines with J gene TRBJ2-1; no clear D gene. The CDR3 consists of 14 residues. CDR1 and CDR2 (germline): SGHTA, FQGNSA. The ends were cut back, 6 bases at V and 13 bases at J, with 22 bases in the middle.

For this clonotype: Germline is not matched at one junction end, which may reflect a read error. The chain has TRBV12-3 or TRBV12-4 and TRBJ2-3; perhaps TRBD1 as D (6 bases). The CDR3 has 13 amino acids. In DNA, the CDR3 is TGTGGCAGCAGGGGAGCTGTCCAAGATACGCAGTATTTT. Protein: CGSRGAVQDTQYF.

The J gene is TRBJ2-4, the V gene TRBV11-3; D is possibly TRBD2 (5 bases). The CDR3 runs 16 residues. Germline V gives CDR1 SGHNT, CDR2 YENEEA. V shed 1 base and J shed 13 bases, with 23 bases lying between them. CDR3 loop: CASSLGGGCDKNTQYF. The CDR3 coding sequence is TGTGCCAGCAGCTTAGGTGGAGGTTGTGACAAAAACACCCAGTACTTC.

The chain combines TRBV6-8 with TRBJ2-5; D gene ambiguous. This CDR3 has 16 residues. The ends were cut back, 6 bases at V and 4 bases at J, with 21 bases in the middle. Germline assignment: CDR1 MNHGY and CDR2 SAAAGT. The CDR3 here is CASRGFGGRAAETQYF. The CDR3 DNA follows: TGTGCCAGCAGGGGGTTTGGCGGCCGGGCCGCAGAGACCCAGTACTTC.

To note about this clonotype: At one end, the junction sequence differs from germline, possibly due to a read error. The chain has TRBV7-8 and TRBJ2-2, with D perhaps matching TRBD1 or TRBD2 (5 bases each). CDR3 size: 16 residues. Germline V gene lookup returns CDR1 SGHVS and CDR2 FQNEAQ. The CDR3: CASSRLGAVNTGTLYF. CDR3 coding DNA: TGTGCCAGCAGCCGCCTAGGGGCTGTGAACACCGGGACGCTGTATTTT.

As concerns this clonotype: An end of the junction does not agree with germline; a read error may underlie this. CDR3 sequence: CASSQLGRQDTQYF. In DNA, the CDR3 is TGTGCCAGCAGCCAATTGGGCAGGCAAGACACCCAGTACTTC. This chain joins TRBV7-2 and TRBJ2-5; D gene unclear. This CDR3 is built from 14 residues. Germline V gene sequence: CDR1 SGHTA, CDR2 FQGNSA.

The V gene is TRBV27, the J gene TRBJ2-5, with 14 bases identical to TRBD2. Trimming cost V 5 bases and J 4 bases; bases outside gene matches: 6. CDR1 and CDR2 (germline): MNHEY, SMNVEV (reference sequence). The CDR3 covers 16 residues. DNA of the CDR3: TGTGCCAGCAGTACCGGACTAGCGGGAGGAGGAGAGACCCAGTACTTC. Translating gives CASSTGLAGGGETQYF.

This clonotype was counted only a few times. The V and J genes are TRBV7-3 and TRBJ2-7; weak D call: TRBD2 (6 bases). The CDR3 sequence is 14 residues long. The germline V gene has CDR1 SGHTA and CDR2 FQGTGA. Trimming left V 0 bases short and J 6 bases short, with 12 bases between. The CDR3 here is CASSLTGTSLEQYF. DNA for the CDR3: TGTGCCAGCAGCTTAACCGGGACTTCGCTCGAGCAGTACTTC. Based on the CDR3 plus reference TRBV7-3 and TRBJ2-7, the full variable domain is GAGVSQTPSNKVTEKGKYVELRCDPISGHTALYWYRQSLGQGPEFLIYFQGTGAADDSGLPNDRFFAVRPEGSVSTLKIQRTERGDSAVYLCASSLTGTSLEQYFGPGTRLTVT.

This clonotype was found many times. The chain has TRBV27 and TRBJ2-2; 9 bases are a match to TRBD2. CDR3 length equals 15 residues. With 11 bases clipped from V and 7 bases from J, the junction kept 14 bases outside the gene matches. The germline V gene encodes CDR1 MNHEY and CDR2 SMNVEV (reference sequence). In nucleotides, the CDR3 is TGTGCCTCACGAGCGCTAGCGGGGAATCACGGGGAGCTGTTTTTT. It encodes CASRALAGNHGELFF.